This entry describes one T cell receptor beta chain. Its antigen is undetermined. These data originate in a study of CD4 T cells in relation to SARS-CoV-2 and coronaviruses. Across the whole study: The restricting HLA molecule for shared crossreactive spike epitopes was mapped.

Before the COVID-19 pandemic, during about 2010-2018, CD4+ T cells were taken from unexposed donors. CD4+ T cells were isolated from the cells after about ten days of culture. Profiling relied on immunoSEQ multiplex PCR, and the TCRdb table lists in-frame clones only, not all of them. Altogether some 29,000 clones are present, 60% to 85% being singletons, with the ten largest covering 20% to 25%. The junction had 6 bases not matched to a gene; V was cut back by 1 base and J by 3 bases. The CDR3 consists of 15 residues. Germline V gives CDR1 MGHRA, CDR2 YSYEKL. The chain employs TRBV4-1 and TRBJ2-7; 7 bases are a match to TRBD1. The sample comprised CD4+ T cells from PBMCs, cultured in vitro. This receptor was identified in a human donor in good health. CDR3 sequence: CASSQGTGALYEQYF. In DNA form, the CDR3 reads TGCGCCAGCAGCCAAGGGACAGGCGCCCTCTACGAGCAGTACTTC.